Following are 25 T cell receptor beta chains from one sample sequenced in a study of blood T cell repertoires in COVID-19 (dated by TCRdb to 2018 to 2021). Library construction relied on the immunoSEQ multiplex PCR assay. The clones in this table, taken by TCRdb from immuneACCESS, are in-frame only. Not every clone is retained; where verified, under half of the shortfall comes from an unresolved V gene, and the cause of the rest is unknown. In all, the sample holds 110,000 or so clones, and approximately 90% of those were seen once. Roughly 4.4% of the sample goes to the ten largest clones. Specimen: peripheral blood. These receptors all stem from a woman between 45 and 65 years old with acute or convalescent COVID-19.

The chain couples TRBV10-3 to TRBJ2-7; tentative D call: TRBD2 (6 bases). This CDR3 spans 14 amino acids. V was pared by 3 bases and J by 5 bases, with 14 bases between. Germline V gene sequence: CDR1 ENHRY, CDR2 SYGVKD. CDR3: CAISDLAEGNEQYF. CDR3 nucleotide sequence: TGTGCCATCAGTGATTTAGCGGAGGGAAACGAGCAGTACTTC.

The J gene is TRBJ2-5, the V gene TRBV21-1; TRBD2, the table's D call, lacks a check against the DNA. TRBV21-1 is shown as a pseudogene. The CDR3 extends over 15 amino acids. The CDR3 DNA is TGTGCCAGCAGCGACGCCAAGGGACTACAAGAGACCCAGTACTTC. This gives the protein CASSDAKGLQETQYF.

The CDR3 sequence: CASSPRIALSTDTQYF. DNA of the CDR3: TGTGCCAGCAGTCCCCGAATAGCTCTCAGCACAGATACGCAGTATTTT. The chain is built from TRBV2 and TRBJ2-3; D remains ambiguous. V was shortened by 5 bases and J by 0 bases, with 15 bases between the two germline ends. The length of the CDR3 is 16 residues. Germline values: CDR1 SNHLY, CDR2 FYNNEI.

The chain links TRBV5-6 to TRBJ1-2; maybe TRBD1 (6 bases). The CDR3 extends over 12 amino acids. Per the germline V gene, CDR1 is SGHDT and CDR2 is YYEEEE. V was clipped by 5 bases and J by 7 bases, with 12 bases between them. CDR3 nucleotides: TGTGCCAGCAGTGGGGGCGCCGGTGGCTACACCTTC. It encodes CASSGGAGGYTF.

V gene TRBV2 combines with J gene TRBJ2-2; 8 bases are shared with TRBD1. From germline, CDR1 is SNHLY and CDR2 FYNNEI. J was trimmed by 6 bases and V by 7 bases; bases with no gene match: 16. The CDR3 spans 17 residues. CDR3 nucleotides: TGTGCCAGCACCCTGGAGTCCCTTCAGGGGGCCGCCGGGGAGCTGTTTTTT. Translating gives CASTLESLQGAAGELFF. The variable domain in full, with the rest retrieved from reference TRBV2 and TRBJ2-2, is EPEVTQTPSHQVTQMGQEVILRCVPISNHLYFYWYRQILGQKVEFLVSFYNNEISEKSEIFDDQFSVERPDGSNFTLKIRSTKLEDSAMYFCASTLESLQGAAGELFFGEGSRLTVL.

This chain uses TRBV30 with TRBJ1-1; D may be TRBD1 (6 bases). The V end was cut by 2 bases, the J end by 4 bases, with 8 bases between. The germline V gene encodes CDR1 GTSNPN and CDR2 SVGIG (reference sequence). The CDR3 contains 12 residues. Written as DNA, the CDR3 is TGTGCCTGGAGTACAGGGAGCACTGAAGCTTTCTTT. Protein sequence: CAWSTGSTEAFF.

V gene TRBV19 combines with J gene TRBJ2-1; 8 positions agree with TRBD2. Germline V gene lookup returns CDR1 LNHDA and CDR2 SQIVND (reference sequence). The CDR3 spans 16 residues. Trimming cost V 5 bases and J 8 bases; bases outside gene matches: 14. CDR3 DNA sequence: TGTGCCAGTAGTCCCCGAGGAAGCGGGGGCGGGGATGAGCAGTTCTTC. It specifies CASSPRGSGGGDEQFF. The whole variable domain, remainder taken from reference TRBV19 and TRBJ2-1, is DGGITQSPKYLFRKEGQNVTLSCEQNLNHDAMYWYRQDPGQGLRLIYYSQIVNDFQKGDIAEGYSVSREKKESFPLTVTSAQKNPTAFYLCASSPRGSGGGDEQFFGPGTRLTVL.

The chain uses TRBV6-5 and TRBJ1-6; D uncertain. V was pared by 0 bases and J by 5 bases, with 11 bases between. This CDR3 is built from 16 residues. Germline CDR1 and CDR2: MNHEY and SVGAGI. This CDR3 reads CASSYSIPVDNSPLHF. The CDR3 DNA is TGTGCCAGCAGTTACTCAATCCCGGTCGATAATTCACCCCTCCACTTT.

J is TRBJ2-5 and V is TRBV5-1; the D gene is possibly TRBD1 (5 bases). CDR1 SGHRS and CDR2 YFSETQ come from the germline V gene. The CDR3 spans 15 residues. The germline V and J ends were trimmed by 2 bases and 4 bases, with 15 bases remaining between them. CDR3 in DNA: TGCGCCAGCAGCTTATTTCAGGGTGGCTTAGAGACCCAGTACTTC. Amino acids: CASSLFQGGLETQYF.

The CDR3 coding sequence is TGTGCCATCAGTGGGACAGCAGACTATGGCTACACCTTC. It is translated as CAISGTADYGYTF. The rearrangement joins TRBV10-3 to TRBJ1-2; tentative D call: TRBD1 (6 bases). CDR1 is ENHRY, CDR2 SYGVKD, per germline. V lost 4 bases, J lost 3 bases, and 9 bases lay in between. The CDR3 spans 13 residues.

This chain uses TRBV20-1 with TRBJ1-1; 7 nucleotides match TRBD1. J was trimmed by 7 bases and V by 3 bases; bases with no gene match: 8. Germline-derived CDR1 and CDR2 are DFQATT and SNEGSKA (reference sequence). The CDR3 has 13 residues. The CDR3 loop reads CSASPLTGIEAFF. DNA of the CDR3: TGCAGTGCTAGTCCTTTGACAGGGATTGAAGCTTTCTTT.

The CDR3 here is CASSLRGSTNYGYTF. CDR3 sequence (DNA): TGTGCCAGCAGTTTAAGAGGGAGTACTAACTATGGCTACACCTTC. The genes are TRBV28 and TRBJ1-2; unclear D gene. The V end lost 2 bases, the J end lost 0 bases, and 10 bases lay between the germline ends. Germline CDR1 MDHEN, CDR2 SYDVKM. The CDR3 totals 15 residues.

This chain links TRBV28 with TRBJ2-1, with D unclear. Germline V gives CDR1 MDHEN, CDR2 SYDVKM. The CDR3 is 14 amino acids. Trimming pared 6 bases from V and 6 bases from J, leaving 15 bases between. The CDR3 nucleotides read TGTGCCAGCAGCAATTTCCGGTCGATCAATGAGCAGTTCTTC. Protein: CASSNFRSINEQFF.

The J gene is TRBJ1-3, the V gene TRBV4-1, with D unclear. The CDR3 runs 16 residues. V was clipped by 0 bases and J by 3 bases, with 12 bases between them. Germline loops: CDR1 MGHRA, CDR2 YSYEKL. The CDR3 here is CASSQDVTGYGNTIYF. CDR3 in DNA: TGCGCCAGCAGCCAAGATGTAACGGGTTATGGAAACACCATATATTTT.

The chain joins TRBV18 to TRBJ2-5, with D hard to call. V lost 2 bases and J 2 bases, leaving 12 bases between the germline ends. Looked up from germline, CDR1 is KGHSH and CDR2 is LQKENI. This CDR3 contains 15 residues. The CDR3 DNA follows: TGTGCCAGCTCACCAGAAACCGCAGGACAAGAGACCCAGTACTTC. This sequence encodes CASSPETAGQETQYF.

This clone came up once. The V call is TRBV6-4, the J call TRBJ2-3; D is possibly TRBD2 (5 bases). In germline, CDR1 is MRHNA, CDR2 SNTAGT. The CDR3 length is 15 residues. Between the trimmed V and J ends, which lost 4 bases and 6 bases, there was a span of 17 bases. CDR3 sequence (DNA): TGTGCCAGCAGTGCGATAACGGGGTCTCGCGATACGCAGTATTTT. It is translated as CASSAITGSRDTQYF.

This chain uses TRBV19 with TRBJ1-1, with D perhaps matching TRBD1 (6 bases). The CDR3 extends over 13 amino acids. Germline CDR1 reads LNHDA; CDR2 reads SQIVND (reference sequence). The V end lost 4 bases, the J end lost 3 bases, and 9 bases lay between the germline ends. The CDR3 region has the DNA TGTGCCAGTAGTAGGGACATAGACACTGAAGCTTTCTTT. Amino acid sequence: CASSRDIDTEAFF.

The chain recombines TRBV6-2 or TRBV6-3 with TRBJ1-1; the match to TRBD1 covers 7 bases. The CDR3 is 12 amino acids. Germline loops: CDR1 MNHEY, CDR2 SVGEGT. V dropped 5 bases and J dropped 6; count of bases not matched to a gene: 3. CDR3: CASSRQGAEAFF. The CDR3 DNA reads as TGTGCCAGCAGTAGACAGGGAGCTGAAGCTTTCTTT.

As DNA, the CDR3 is TGTGCCTGGAGGGCGACTAGCGGCGCCCTCTACGAGCAGTACTTC. Translated: CAWRATSGALYEQYF. V is TRBV30 and J is TRBJ2-7; 9 bases fit TRBD2. This CDR3 region has 15 residues. V was pared by 3 bases and J by 3 bases, with 9 bases of the junction left unmatched. The germline V gene has CDR1 GTSNPN and CDR2 SVGIG (reference sequence).

This sequence joins TRBV27 and TRBJ2-1; D is ambiguous. The CDR3 contains 13 residues. V shed 2 bases and J shed 9 bases, with 11 bases lying between them. Looked up from germline, CDR1 is MNHEY and CDR2 is SMNVEV (reference sequence). CDR3 nucleotides: TGTGCCAGCAGTTTAATTCCCCTAGGTGAGCAGTTCTTC. Translation gives CASSLIPLGEQFF.

As DNA, the CDR3 is TGTGCTAGTGGTTTGACAGGGAATCAGCCCCAGCATTTT. It codes for CASGLTGNQPQHF. The chain recombines TRBV12-5 with TRBJ1-5; D may be TRBD1 (6 bases). The germline V and J ends were trimmed by 2 bases and 4 bases, with 6 bases remaining between them. There are 13 residues in the CDR3. Germline loops: CDR1 LGHNT, CDR2 FRNRAP.

This clone was found a few times. V and J are TRBV7-9 and TRBJ1-1; perhaps TRBD1 as D (6 bases). This CDR3 is 13 amino acids long. The germline V gene has CDR1 SEHNR and CDR2 FQNEAQ (reference sequence). V was pared by 6 bases and J by 8 bases, with 16 bases between. For the CDR3, the DNA is TGTGCCAGCAGGAGGACAGATAGGGGAGAAGCTTTCTTT. Translation: CASRRTDRGEAFF.

The chain couples TRBV15 to TRBJ1-6; the D gene is possibly TRBD1 (5 bases). V was cut by 4 bases and J by 7 bases, with 14 bases left in between. Germline V gene data show CDR1 as LNHNV and CDR2 as YYDKDF (reference sequence). The CDR3 consists of 15 residues. For the CDR3, the DNA is TGTGCCACCAGCAAGCTTCTCAGGGTAAATTCACCCCTCCACTTT. Translating it yields CATSKLLRVNSPLHF.

V and J are TRBV4-1 and TRBJ2-7, with TRBD2 as a possible D gene (6 bases). CDR3 length equals 13 residues. Germline V gives CDR1 MGHRA, CDR2 YSYEKL. V dropped 0 bases and J dropped 3 bases, with 6 bases sitting between them. CDR3: CASSQETSYEQYF. The DNA of the CDR3 is TGCGCCAGCAGCCAAGAGACTAGCTACGAGCAGTACTTC.

This clone appeared a single time. The chain combines TRBV30 with TRBJ2-2, with 8 bases lining up with TRBD2. The V and J ends lost 4 bases and 5 bases, in that order; junction bases with no gene match: 3. CDR1 is GTSNPN and CDR2 is SVGIG in the germline V gene (reference sequence). This CDR3 has 13 amino acids. The CDR3, as DNA: TGTGCCTGGAAAGCGGGGGTTACCGGGGAGCTGTTTTTT. Translating gives CAWKAGVTGELFF.